One sample yielded the 25 T cell receptor beta chains listed below, sequenced in a study of post-analysis software for immune sequencing data. The study, taken as a whole, reports: The five TRBV segments detected at higher frequency in patients than in controls included TRBV5-6, TRBV5-1 and TRBV20-1.

Which antigens these TCRs recognize remains unknown. Every TCR beta cDNA library bore unique molecular identifiers. TCRdb itself ran the PCR reads through MiXCR, one entry per CDR3 protein. The table lists roughly 580,000 distinct CDR3 sequences, 44% of them singletons. Sequenced input: blood. These receptor sequences come from a girl aged 10 to 17 with multiple sclerosis.

The chain is built from TRBV20-1 and TRBJ1-5; 7 nucleotides match TRBD1. V gave up 6 bases and J gave up 2 bases; unmatched junction bases: 13. Germline V gene sequence: CDR1 DFQATT, CDR2 SNEGSKA (reference sequence). The CDR3 is 16 amino acids. Here the CDR3 DNA reads TGCAGTGCCTTAGAGGGGGCCCTGGGGGGCAATCAGCCCCAGCATTTT. Protein sequence: CSALEGALGGNQPQHF.

The sample holds a few counts of this clonotype. The rearrangement joins TRBV28 to TRBJ2-1, with 8 bases fitting TRBD2. The V segment lost 6 bases and the J segment 5 bases; nucleotides outside the gene matches: 3. Germline CDR1 is MDHEN and CDR2 is SYDVKM. The CDR3 totals 13 residues. This CDR3 is CASRPGGHNEQFF. For the CDR3, the DNA is TGTGCCAGCAGGCCGGGGGGGCACAATGAGCAGTTCTTC.

J is TRBJ2-1 and V is TRBV12-3 or TRBV12-4; tentative D call: TRBD1 (6 bases). The CDR3 covers 16 residues. V lost 2 bases and J lost 4, with 15 bases in between. CDR3 DNA: TGTGCCAGCAGTTTATCCGGGTTGGGGGCATACAATGAGCAGTTCTTC. This translates into CASSLSGLGAYNEQFF.

The chain links TRBV15 to TRBJ2-5; TRBD2 matches 8 bases. The J call may be in error: the DNA end matches TRBJ2-7 better. The CDR3 has 18 residues. The V gene's germline CDR1 is LNHNV and CDR2 YYDKDF (reference sequence). The CDR3 nucleotides are TGTGCCACCAGCAGAGGCATTGGCGGGGGGCCATATACCTACGAGCAGTACTTC. Protein: CATSRGIGGGPYTYEQYF.

This clonotype showed up just a few times. This rearrangement joins TRBV10-3 to TRBJ1-5, with 8 bases fitting TRBD1. The CDR3 has 12 residues. The V and J ends lost 10 bases and 4 bases, in that order; junction bases with no gene match: 3. CDR1 and CDR2 (germline): ENHRY, SYGVKD. CDR3 nucleotides: TGTGCCACCGGACAGGGTAATCAGCCCCAGCATTTT. Its translation is CATGQGNQPQHF.

This clonotype has only a few counts. The V gene is TRBV7-8, the J gene TRBJ2-5; D unresolved. Germline V lookup: CDR1 SGHVS, CDR2 FQNEAQ. The CDR3 is 14 amino acids. Trimming cost V 5 bases and J 5 bases, with 15 bases left between them. As DNA, the CDR3 is TGTGCCAGCAGCCCGAAGAGGTTCGGGGAGACCCAGTACTTC. It codes for CASSPKRFGETQYF.

This clonotype has only a few counts. V usage is TRBV4-1 and J usage is TRBJ2-1; TRBD2 aligns across 10 bases. J gave up 6 bases and V 2 bases, and 4 bases lay outside the gene matches. The CDR3 contains 15 residues. Germline CDR1 reads MGHRA; CDR2 reads YSYEKL. The CDR3 loop reads CASSQPTSGANEQFF. The CDR3 bases are TGCGCCAGCAGCCAACCAACTAGCGGGGCCAATGAGCAGTTCTTC.

A few counts support this clonotype. The chain has TRBV11-1 and TRBJ1-1; possible D gene TRBD1, 5 bases. V dropped 1 base and J dropped 4 bases, with 10 bases sitting between them. Germline V gene lookup returns CDR1 SGHAT and CDR2 FQDESV (reference sequence). This CDR3 contains 14 residues. CDR3 DNA sequence: TGTGCCAGCAGCTTAGGGGGACTCCTCACTGAAGCTTTCTTT. It specifies CASSLGGLLTEAFF.

The chain joins TRBV9 to TRBJ1-2; no clear D. CDR1 is SGDLS, CDR2 YYNGEE, per germline. CDR3 length: 14 amino acids. The ends were cut back, 0 bases at V and 2 bases at J, with 8 bases in the middle. CDR3 nucleotide sequence: TGTGCCAGCAGCGTAGACGGACCAAACTATGGCTACACCTTC. This gives the protein CASSVDGPNYGYTF.

The J gene is TRBJ2-3, the V gene TRBV20-1, with 12 nucleotides matching TRBD2. The CDR3 is 17 residues long. V was clipped by 0 bases and J by 8 bases; unmatched bases: 12. The germline V gene encodes CDR1 DFQATT and CDR2 SNEGSKA (reference sequence). The CDR3 DNA reads TGCAGTGCTAGAGATCGGACTAGCGGGGTAGCGTTCAGTACGCAGTATTTT. As protein: CSARDRTSGVAFSTQYF.

About this clonotype itself: With a much larger clone just one base away, this may be a read error. The CDR3 loop reads CSARGDSSYNEQFF. The CDR3 bases are TGCAGTGCTAGGGGCGACAGCTCCTACAATGAGCAGTTCTTC. V usage is TRBV20-1 and J usage is TRBJ2-1; TRBD1 is a possible D gene (5 bases). In germline, CDR1 is DFQATT, CDR2 SNEGSKA (reference sequence). Trimming stripped 3 bases from V and 0 bases from J, with 9 bases between. The CDR3 spans 14 residues.

The genes are TRBV7-6 and TRBJ2-1, with 12 bases lining up with TRBD2. CDR3 size: 13 residues. The V gene's germline CDR1 is SGHVS and CDR2 FNYEAQ. With V trimmed by 5 bases and J by 14 bases, 7 bases remained unmatched. CDR3 DNA sequence: TGTGCCAGCAGCGCCGCTAGCGGGAGGGCCGAGTTCTTC. This translates into CASSAASGRAEFF.

A few counts support this clonotype. This chain uses TRBV20-1 with TRBJ2-7, with no clear D. Per the germline V gene, CDR1 is DFQATT and CDR2 is SNEGSKA (reference sequence). The CDR3 sequence is 12 residues long. V lost 1 base, J lost 4 bases, and 8 bases lay in between. The CDR3 reads CSARVMDYEQYF. The CDR3 DNA follows: TGCAGTGCTAGAGTTATGGATTACGAGCAGTACTTC.

The rearrangement uses TRBV5-5 and TRBJ1-5; D is ambiguous. Germline V gene lookup returns CDR1 SGHKS and CDR2 YYEKEE (reference sequence). Trimming stripped 0 bases from V and 0 bases from J, with 7 bases between. The CDR3 is 15 residues long. The CDR3 protein is CASSLDFYSNQPQHF. In DNA, the CDR3 is TGTGCCAGCAGCTTGGACTTTTATAGCAATCAGCCCCAGCATTTT.

The gene calls are TRBV10-1 and TRBJ2-7, with a weak D call TRBD2 (5 bases). Germline V gene data show CDR1 as WNHNN and CDR2 as SYGVQD (reference sequence). The CDR3 has 13 residues. The V gene lost 0 bases and the J gene lost 4 bases, with 7 bases spanning the gap. CDR3 region: CASSESPGYEQYF. The CDR3 coding sequence is TGCGCCAGCAGTGAGTCCCCGGGGTACGAGCAGTACTTC.

Comment on this clonotype: The junction departs from germline at one end; a sequencing error may be responsible. The V and J genes are TRBV28 and TRBJ2-7; 9 positions match TRBD1. The CDR3 is made up of 16 amino acids. Germline V lookup: CDR1 MDHEN, CDR2 SYDVKM. The CDR3 is CVSSSSGTGSSYEQYF. The CDR3 coding sequence is TGTGTCAGCAGTTCATCCGGGACAGGGAGTTCCTACGAGCAGTACTTC.

V usage is TRBV12-3 or TRBV12-4 and J usage is TRBJ2-5; 7 bases match TRBD2. V was clipped by 3 bases and J by 4 bases; unmatched bases: 5. The CDR3 has 14 residues. CDR3 sequence reads: CASSFAAGVETQYF. The DNA for the CDR3 is TGTGCCAGCAGTTTCGCGGCGGGGGTAGAGACCCAGTACTTC.

This clonotype was seen a handful of times. The CDR3 sequence is CASSPPPGTVQYF. The CDR3 region has the DNA TGTGCCAGCAGTCCGCCCCCCGGGACAGTTCAGTACTTC. The chain links TRBV2 to TRBJ2-4; 7 nucleotides match TRBD1. CDR3 length: 13 residues. From germline, CDR1 is SNHLY and CDR2 FYNNEI. The J segment lost 11 bases and the V segment lost 5 bases, leaving 9 bases of the junction unmatched.

This clonotype was picked up a small number of times. The CDR3 region has the DNA TGTGCCAGCAGCCAACGTCTGCCTTTAGCGGAGGAGAGCTACGAGCAGTACTTC. This sequence encodes CASSQRLPLAEESYEQYF. The gene calls are TRBV4-2 and TRBJ2-7; D is possibly TRBD2 (6 bases). CDR3 length: 18 residues. V was pared by 2 bases and J by 3 bases, with 23 bases between. Germline V gene lookup returns CDR1 LGHNA and CDR2 YNFKEQ.

This clonotype has just a few counts. The genes are TRBV5-1 and TRBJ2-7; the D gene is possibly TRBD1 (5 bases). V was cut by 4 bases and J by 4 bases, with 21 bases left in between. The CDR3 length is 16 residues. CDR1 SGHRS and CDR2 YFSETQ come from the germline V gene. The CDR3 bases are TGCGCCAGCAGCCCACGACAGCCCGGTATCCTTTACGAGCAGTACTTC. It is translated as CASSPRQPGILYEQYF.

The J gene is TRBJ1-2, the V gene TRBV10-3; D perhaps matches TRBD1 (5 bases). CDR3 size: 12 residues. From germline, CDR1 is ENHRY and CDR2 SYGVKD. V was shortened by 11 bases and J by 6 bases, with 16 bases between the two germline ends. This chain's CDR3 is CAPVAGTNGYTF. The CDR3 DNA reads TGTGCCCCGGTAGCGGGGACGAATGGCTACACCTTC.

The chain recombines TRBV6-5 with TRBJ1-1, with 10 nucleotides matching TRBD1. The CDR3 consists of 14 residues. Germline V lookup: CDR1 MNHEY, CDR2 SVGAGI. V trimming: 7 bases; J trimming: 7 bases; junction bases outside the gene matches: 9. The CDR3 DNA sequence: TGTGCCAGCAATCCCAGACAGGGGGCGGTTGAAGCTTTCTTT. Amino acid sequence: CASNPRQGAVEAFF.

This clonotype was recorded a few times. The rearrangement links TRBV6-1 to TRBJ1-1; D might be TRBD1 (5 bases). With 7 bases removed from V and 1 base from J, the gap between germline ends came to 10 bases. The CDR3 extends over 13 amino acids. The germline V gene encodes CDR1 MNHNS and CDR2 SASEGT. Here the CDR3 reads CASTWTPNTEAFF. Written as DNA, the CDR3 is TGTGCCAGCACCTGGACACCGAACACTGAAGCTTTCTTT.

The rearrangement links TRBV25-1 to TRBJ2-1; D is possibly TRBD1 or TRBD2 (5 bases each). Trimming removed 7 bases at V and 7 bases at J, with 17 bases between. The germline V gene has CDR1 MGHDK and CDR2 SYGVNS. The CDR3 covers 14 residues. In DNA, the CDR3 is TGTGCCAGCACCCATCCCGGGACGCCGAATGAGCAGTTCTTC. This translates into CASTHPGTPNEQFF.

This clonotype was seen a handful of times. J is TRBJ1-2 and V is TRBV27; 8 nucleotides match TRBD1. This CDR3 has 14 amino acids. From germline, CDR1 is MNHEY and CDR2 SMNVEV (reference sequence). J was trimmed by 5 bases and V by 2 bases; bases with no gene match: 4. The CDR3 protein is CASSLQGAGYGYTF. CDR3 nucleotides: TGTGCCAGCAGTTTACAGGGGGCAGGGTATGGCTACACCTTC.